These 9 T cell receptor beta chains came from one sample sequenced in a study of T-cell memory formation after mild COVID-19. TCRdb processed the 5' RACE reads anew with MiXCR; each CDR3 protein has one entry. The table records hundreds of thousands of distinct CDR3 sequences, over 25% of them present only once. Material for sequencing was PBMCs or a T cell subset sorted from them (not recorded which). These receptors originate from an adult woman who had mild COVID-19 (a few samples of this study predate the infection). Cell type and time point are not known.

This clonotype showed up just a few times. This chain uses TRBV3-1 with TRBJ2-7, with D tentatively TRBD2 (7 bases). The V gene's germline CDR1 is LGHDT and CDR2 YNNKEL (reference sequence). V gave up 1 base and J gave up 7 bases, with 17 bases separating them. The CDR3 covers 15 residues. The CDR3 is CASSQGGGGASEQYF. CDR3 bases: TGTGCCAGCAGCCAAGGTGGTGGGGGGGCCAGTGAGCAGTACTTC.

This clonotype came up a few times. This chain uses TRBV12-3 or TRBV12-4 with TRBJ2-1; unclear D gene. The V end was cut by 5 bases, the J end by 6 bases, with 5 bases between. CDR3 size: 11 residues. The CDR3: CASSRLNEQFF. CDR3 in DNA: TGTGCCAGCAGTAGACTCAATGAGCAGTTCTTC.

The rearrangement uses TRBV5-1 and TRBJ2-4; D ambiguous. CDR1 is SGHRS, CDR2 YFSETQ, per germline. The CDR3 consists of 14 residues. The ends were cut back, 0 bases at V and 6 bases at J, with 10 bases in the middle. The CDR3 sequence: CASSLVGSANIQYF. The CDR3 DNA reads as TGCGCCAGCAGCTTGGTCGGCAGTGCAAACATTCAGTACTTC.

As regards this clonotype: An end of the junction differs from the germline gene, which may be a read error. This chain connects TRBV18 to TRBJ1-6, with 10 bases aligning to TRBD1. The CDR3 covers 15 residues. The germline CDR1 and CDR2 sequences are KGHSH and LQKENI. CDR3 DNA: TGTGCCAGCTCACCTGGGACAGGGGATAATTCACCCCTCCAATTT. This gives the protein CASSPGTGDNSPLQF.

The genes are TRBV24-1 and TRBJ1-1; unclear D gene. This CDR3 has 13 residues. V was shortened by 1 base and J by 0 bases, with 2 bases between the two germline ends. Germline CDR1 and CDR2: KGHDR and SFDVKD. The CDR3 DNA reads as TGTGCCACCAGTGATTTTTTGAACACTGAAGCTTTCTTT. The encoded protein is CATSDFLNTEAFF.

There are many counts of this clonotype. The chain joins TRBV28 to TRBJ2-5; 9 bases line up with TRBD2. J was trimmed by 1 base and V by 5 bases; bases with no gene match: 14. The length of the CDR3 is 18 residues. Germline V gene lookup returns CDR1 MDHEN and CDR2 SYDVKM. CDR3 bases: TGTGCCAGCAGTCTTATGGGGGCGGCGGGAGGGCCCCAAGAGACCCAGTACTTC. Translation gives CASSLMGAAGGPQETQYF. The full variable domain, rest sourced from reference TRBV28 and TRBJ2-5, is DVKVTQSSRYLVKRTGEKVFLECVQDMDHENMFWYRQDPGLGLRLIYFSYDVKMKEKGDIPEGYSVSREKKERFSLILESASTNQTSMYLCASSLMGAAGGPQETQYFGPGTRLLVL.

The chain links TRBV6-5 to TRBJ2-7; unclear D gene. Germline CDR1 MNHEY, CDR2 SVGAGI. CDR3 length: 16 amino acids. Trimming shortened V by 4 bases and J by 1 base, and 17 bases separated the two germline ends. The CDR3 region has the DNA TGTGCCAGCAGTTCTCCCCGAGAACTGCAATCCTACGAGCAGTACTTC. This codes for CASSSPRELQSYEQYF.

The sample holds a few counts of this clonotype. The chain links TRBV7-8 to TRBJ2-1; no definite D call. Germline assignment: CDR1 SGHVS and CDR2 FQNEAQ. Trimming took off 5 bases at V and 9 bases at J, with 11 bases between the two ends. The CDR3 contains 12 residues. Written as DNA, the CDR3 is TGTGCCAGCAGCCCATCGGGTTTTGAGCAGTTCTTC. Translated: CASSPSGFEQFF.

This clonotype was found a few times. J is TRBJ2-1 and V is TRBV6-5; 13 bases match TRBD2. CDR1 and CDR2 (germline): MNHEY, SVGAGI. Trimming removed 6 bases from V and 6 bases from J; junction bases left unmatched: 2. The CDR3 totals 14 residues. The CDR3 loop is CASRRLAGGNEQFF. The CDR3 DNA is TGTGCCAGCAGGCGACTAGCGGGGGGCAATGAGCAGTTCTTC.